These 26 T cell receptor beta chains came from one sample sequenced in a study of T cells after yellow fever vaccination. One entry per CDR3 protein results from TCRdb running MiXCR on the 5' RACE reads. The sample has 90,000 to 150,000 distinct CDR3 sequences, about 7.8% seen once; the top ten hold roughly 3%. Sequencing was performed on CD4+ T cells sorted from PBMCs, taken about 49 days after the first yellow fever vaccination. Every receptor here comes from a man between 18 and 35 years old who received the YFV17D yellow fever vaccine.

This clonotype has at least ten counts. The chain couples TRBV6-6 to TRBJ2-3; 8 nucleotides agree with TRBD1. This CDR3 region has 12 residues. J was trimmed by 10 bases and V by 6 bases; bases with no gene match: 6. Germline V gene data show CDR1 as MNHNY and CDR2 as SVGAGI (reference sequence). The CDR3 region has the DNA TGTGCCAGCAGGAAAAGGACAGGGCCGCAGTATTTT. Protein sequence: CASRKRTGPQYF.

The chain is built from TRBV20-1 and TRBJ1-1; no clear D gene. The germline V and J ends were trimmed by 0 bases and 2 bases, with 10 bases remaining between them. Germline V gives CDR1 DFQATT, CDR2 SNEGSKA (reference sequence). The CDR3 consists of 14 residues. The CDR3 bases are TGCAGTGCTAGAGAAAAGGGAGCTAACACTGAAGCTTTCTTT. As protein: CSAREKGANTEAFF.

The CDR3 DNA is TGTGCCAGCAGCTTGGGTTCCGCAGATACGCAGTATTTT. Translating gives CASSLGSADTQYF. The chain recombines TRBV5-5 with TRBJ2-3; D is undetermined. The V gene's germline CDR1 is SGHKS and CDR2 YYEKEE (reference sequence). V was cut by 0 bases and J by 4 bases, with 6 bases left in between. The CDR3 spans 13 residues.

The sample holds many counts of this clonotype. V is TRBV7-3 and J is TRBJ2-6; D is perhaps TRBD1 (6 bases). Trimming stripped 3 bases from V and 0 bases from J, with 6 bases between. In germline, CDR1 is SGHTA, CDR2 FQGTGA. The CDR3 loop spans 15 amino acids. CDR3 DNA: TGTGCCAGCAGCTTGGACAGCTCTGGGGCCAACGTCCTGACTTTC. This translates into CASSLDSSGANVLTF.

This clonotype was recorded many times. The gene calls are TRBV20-1 and TRBJ1-2, with TRBD1 as a possible D gene (6 bases). V was shortened by 3 bases and J by 8 bases, with 19 bases between the two germline ends. CDR3 length equals 14 residues. Germline V gene data show CDR1 as DFQATT and CDR2 as SNEGSKA (reference sequence). The CDR3 sequence is CSARTGKGVLGYTF. CDR3 nucleotides: TGCAGTGCTAGGACGGGAAAGGGGGTGTTAGGCTACACCTTC.

This clonotype has a handful of counts. The J gene is TRBJ2-5, the V gene TRBV9; 10 positions agree with TRBD1. Losses at the gene ends were 4 bases for V and 5 bases for J; bases not matched to a gene: 8. CDR1 SGDLS and CDR2 YYNGEE come from the germline V gene. The CDR3 totals 15 residues. The CDR3 nucleotides read TGTGCCAGCAGCTCCGACAGGGGGCCAGGGGAGACCCAGTACTTC. Translated: CASSSDRGPGETQYF.

This clonotype was picked up many times. The rearrangement uses TRBV2 and TRBJ1-4; D gene ambiguous. The CDR3 covers 13 residues. Trimming left V 7 bases short and J 4 bases short, with 10 bases between. The V gene's germline CDR1 is SNHLY and CDR2 FYNNEI. In DNA, the CDR3 is TGTGCCAGCACCCGCGGCCTTAATGAAAAACTGTTTTTT. It yields the protein CASTRGLNEKLFF.

This clonotype was detected many times. V is TRBV5-1 and J is TRBJ2-7, with TRBD2 identical over 7 bases. The V gene end was trimmed by 6 bases and the J gene end by 7 bases; junction bases not matched to a gene: 7. Germline V lookup: CDR1 SGHRS, CDR2 YFSETQ. The CDR3 length is 12 residues. The DNA of the CDR3 is TGCGCCAGCACGAGGGGAGGGGATGAGCAGTACGTC. Amino acid sequence: CASTRGGDEQYV.

This clonotype occurred a few times. The gene calls are TRBV9 and TRBJ1-3, with 7 positions matching TRBD1. Germline loops: CDR1 SGDLS, CDR2 YYNGEE. The J segment lost 1 base and the V segment lost 7 bases, leaving 5 bases of the junction unmatched. The CDR3 loop spans 14 amino acids. CDR3 sequence (DNA): TGTGCCAGCGGGGACAGCCCTTCTGGAAACACCATATATTTT. Protein: CASGDSPSGNTIYF.

This clonotype was recorded many times. The chain links TRBV20-1 to TRBJ1-4; D gene ambiguous. Trimming took off 2 bases at V and 7 bases at J, with 8 bases between the two ends. Germline V gene data show CDR1 as DFQATT and CDR2 as SNEGSKA (reference sequence). There are 12 residues in the CDR3. This CDR3 is CSARPVSEKLFF. CDR3 bases: TGCAGTGCTAGACCCGTATCTGAAAAACTGTTTTTT.

This clonotype came up many times. The rearrangement uses TRBV6-2 or TRBV6-3 and TRBJ2-1; D might be TRBD1 (6 bases). The CDR3 consists of 17 residues. V was shortened by 0 bases and J by 6 bases, with 18 bases between the two germline ends. From germline, CDR1 is MNHEY and CDR2 SVGEGT. CDR3 sequence reads: CASSYSKGRGKPNEQFF. CDR3 sequence (DNA): TGTGCCAGCAGTTACTCTAAAGGCAGGGGAAAGCCCAATGAGCAGTTCTTC.

In this sample, this clonotype turned up many times. This chain joins TRBV21-1 and TRBJ1-5. TRBV21-1 is tagged as a pseudogene. This CDR3 has 15 amino acids. Here the CDR3 DNA reads TGTGCCAGCAGCAAAGACAACCCTAGCAATCACCCCCAGCATTTT. Translating it yields CASSKDNPSNHPQHF.

This chain connects TRBV12-3 or TRBV12-4 to TRBJ2-3; the match to TRBD2 covers 11 bases. J lost 3 bases, V lost 4 bases, and 6 bases had no gene match. The CDR3 contains 16 residues. CDR3 nucleotides: TGTGCCAGCAGTTCCCCTAGCGGGGGGTTTACAGATACGCAGTATTTT. Translating it yields CASSSPSGGFTDTQYF.

Many counts were recorded for this clonotype. The chain is built from TRBV11-2 and TRBJ1-2; 11 bases match TRBD1. This CDR3 spans 17 amino acids. The V gene's germline CDR1 is SGHAT and CDR2 FQNNGV. J lost 6 bases, V lost 2 bases, and 11 bases had no gene match. The DNA of the CDR3 is TGTGCCAGCAGCTTAAATTTCGGGACAGGGGGTACTAATGGCTACACCTTC. This gives the protein CASSLNFGTGGTNGYTF. The whole variable domain, remainder taken from reference TRBV11-2 and TRBJ1-2, is EAGVAQSPRYKIIEKRQSVAFWCNPISGHATLYWYQQILGQGPKLLIQFQNNGVVDDSQLPKDRFSAERLKGVDSTLKIQPAKLEDSAVYLCASSLNFGTGGTNGYTFGSGTRLTVV.

The table lists this clonotype with many counts. This rearrangement joins TRBV12-3 or TRBV12-4 to TRBJ2-3, with D tentatively TRBD2 (5 bases). Trimming stripped 4 bases from V and 5 bases from J, with 10 bases between. The CDR3 totals 13 residues. The CDR3: CASSSLGGDTQYF. The CDR3, as DNA: TGTGCCAGCAGTTCCCTCGGAGGAGATACGCAGTATTTT.

As to this clonotype: A much larger clone lies a single base off, so this may be a read error. The rearrangement links TRBV24-1 to TRBJ2-3; D is undetermined. The CDR3 totals 14 residues. Germline V gives CDR1 KGHDR, CDR2 SFDVKD. The V end was cut by 7 bases, the J end by 1 base, with 11 bases between. CDR3 sequence: CATRCAQGTDTQYF. The CDR3 nucleotides are TGTGCCACCAGATGCGCGCAGGGCACAGATACGCAGTATTTT.

This clonotype was recorded many times. The chain employs TRBV6-5 and TRBJ2-3; 10 bases align to TRBD1. The CDR3 has 15 amino acids. The germline V gene has CDR1 MNHEY and CDR2 SVGAGI. V lost 5 bases, J lost 3 bases, and 5 bases stayed unmatched. CDR3 DNA: TGTGCCAGCAGTACTTGGACAGGGGGTACAGATACGCAGTATTTT. This gives the protein CASSTWTGGTDTQYF.

This clonotype appeared many times. The V call is TRBV6-2 or TRBV6-3, the J call TRBJ2-1; TRBD2 matches at 9 bases. The J segment lost 3 bases and the V segment lost 0 bases, leaving 9 bases of the junction unmatched. CDR1 and CDR2 (germline): MNHEY, SVGEGT. The CDR3 length is 18 residues. The CDR3 is CASSYSSAGGVSYNEQFF. The DNA for the CDR3 is TGTGCCAGCAGTTACTCGAGTGCGGGGGGGGTTAGCTACAATGAGCAGTTCTTC.

The table lists this clonotype with a few counts. The chain uses TRBV12-3 or TRBV12-4 and TRBJ2-3; the D gene is possibly TRBD1 (7 bases). V shed 3 bases and J shed 4 bases, with 14 bases lying between them. The CDR3 runs to 15 residues. The CDR3 is CASSFGAGQSDTQYF. The DNA for the CDR3 is TGTGCCAGCAGTTTTGGTGCGGGACAGTCAGATACGCAGTATTTT.

This clonotype has more than one count but fewer than ten. DNA for the CDR3: TGCGCCAGCAGCCAGGGGGCAGAGGAGACCCAGTACTTC. It codes for CASSQGAEETQYF. This rearrangement joins TRBV4-3 to TRBJ2-5; tentative D call: TRBD1 (6 bases). CDR1 and CDR2 from the germline V gene are LGHNA and YSLEER. V was shortened by 3 bases and J by 5 bases, with 10 bases between the two germline ends. This CDR3 has 13 residues.

This clonotype was seen ten or more times. J is TRBJ1-4 and V is TRBV12-3 or TRBV12-4; D gene unclear. The V end was cut by 1 base, the J end by 2 bases, with 8 bases between. The CDR3 runs to 15 residues. For the CDR3, the DNA is TGTGCCAGCAGTTTAGACCGGACTACTAATGAAAAACTGTTTTTT. Protein sequence: CASSLDRTTNEKLFF.

At least ten counts were recorded for this clonotype. V and J are TRBV11-3 and TRBJ2-3, with D tentatively TRBD1 (5 bases). There are 13 residues in the CDR3. Germline CDR1 is SGHNT and CDR2 is YENEEA. Trimming took 4 bases from V and 7 from J, leaving 12 bases between them. CDR3 residues: CASSSEMGHTQYF. The CDR3 DNA sequence: TGTGCCAGCAGCTCCGAAATGGGGCATACGCAGTATTTT.

This clonotype was seen at least ten times. The chain carries TRBV9 and TRBJ2-2, with a weak D call TRBD2 (6 bases). This CDR3 spans 15 amino acids. Germline-derived CDR1 and CDR2 are SGDLS and YYNGEE. V was cut by 2 bases and J by 0 bases, with 8 bases left in between. In DNA form, the CDR3 reads TGTGCCAGCAGCGTTAGCGGCGCGAACACCGGGGAGCTGTTTTTT. This translates into CASSVSGANTGELFF.

This clonotype came up many times. The chain uses TRBV15 and TRBJ1-2, with 7 bases lining up with TRBD1. CDR3 length: 14 residues. Germline V lookup: CDR1 LNHNV, CDR2 YYDKDF (reference sequence). V shed 5 bases, J shed 8 bases, and the junction held 11 bases outside the gene matches. The CDR3 DNA is TGTGCCACCAGCGCCCGACAGGGCCTGTGGGGCTACACCTTC. This codes for CATSARQGLWGYTF.

This clonotype showed up many times. The genes are TRBV7-9 and TRBJ1-5, with D possibly matching TRBD1 (5 bases). The V end was cut by 5 bases, the J end by 6 bases, with 17 bases between. The CDR3 loop spans 15 amino acids. The germline gives CDR1 SEHNR, CDR2 FQNEAQ (reference sequence). CDR3 region: CASSATGGLGQPQHF. The CDR3 DNA reads as TGTGCCAGCAGCGCTACAGGCGGCCTAGGTCAGCCCCAGCATTTT.

This clonotype was seen more than once but under ten times. The chain joins TRBV5-1 to TRBJ2-3; 8 bases line up with TRBD1. Germline V gene data show CDR1 as SGHRS and CDR2 as YFSETQ. The CDR3 covers 18 residues. The V segment lost 0 bases and the J segment 8 bases; nucleotides outside the gene matches: 17. As DNA, the CDR3 is TGCGCCAGCAGCTTGGAGGGATTCCGGGACAGGAGGGGTCGTACGCAGTATTTT. This translates into CASSLEGFRDRRGRTQYF.